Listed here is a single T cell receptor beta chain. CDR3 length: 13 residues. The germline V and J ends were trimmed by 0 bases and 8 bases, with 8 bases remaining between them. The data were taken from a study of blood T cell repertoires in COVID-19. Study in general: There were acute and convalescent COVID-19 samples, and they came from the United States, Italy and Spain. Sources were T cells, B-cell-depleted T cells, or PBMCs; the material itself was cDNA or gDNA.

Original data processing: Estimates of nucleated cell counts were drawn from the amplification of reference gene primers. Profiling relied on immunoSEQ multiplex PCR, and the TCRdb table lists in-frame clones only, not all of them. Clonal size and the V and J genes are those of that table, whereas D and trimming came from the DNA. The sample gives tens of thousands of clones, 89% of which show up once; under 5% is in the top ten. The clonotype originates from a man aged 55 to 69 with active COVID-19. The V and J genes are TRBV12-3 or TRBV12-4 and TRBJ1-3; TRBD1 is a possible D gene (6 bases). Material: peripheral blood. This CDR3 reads CASSLAGGHTIYF. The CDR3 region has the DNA TGTGCCAGCAGTTTAGCCGGGGGGCACACCATATATTTT.